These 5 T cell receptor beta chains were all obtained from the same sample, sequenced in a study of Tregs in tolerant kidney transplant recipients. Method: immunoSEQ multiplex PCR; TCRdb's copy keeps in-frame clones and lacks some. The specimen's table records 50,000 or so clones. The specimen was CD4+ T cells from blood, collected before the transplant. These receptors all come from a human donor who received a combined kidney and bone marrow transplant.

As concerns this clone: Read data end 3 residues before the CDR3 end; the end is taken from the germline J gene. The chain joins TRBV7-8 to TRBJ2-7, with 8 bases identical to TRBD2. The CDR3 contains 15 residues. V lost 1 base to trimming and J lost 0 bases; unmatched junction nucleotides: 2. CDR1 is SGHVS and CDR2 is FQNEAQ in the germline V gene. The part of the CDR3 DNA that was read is TGTGCCAGCAGCTTAGGGGCGGGGGGCTCCTACGAG. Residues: CASSLGAGGSYE. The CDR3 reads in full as CASSLGAGGSYEQYF.

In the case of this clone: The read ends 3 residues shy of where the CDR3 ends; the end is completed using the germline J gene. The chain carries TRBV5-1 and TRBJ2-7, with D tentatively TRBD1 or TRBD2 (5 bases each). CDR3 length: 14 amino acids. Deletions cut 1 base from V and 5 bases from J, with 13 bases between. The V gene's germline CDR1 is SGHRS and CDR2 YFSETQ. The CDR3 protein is CASSLPGRGDEQYF. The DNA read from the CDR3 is TGCGCCAGCAGCTTGCCAGGGAGAGGCGACGAG.

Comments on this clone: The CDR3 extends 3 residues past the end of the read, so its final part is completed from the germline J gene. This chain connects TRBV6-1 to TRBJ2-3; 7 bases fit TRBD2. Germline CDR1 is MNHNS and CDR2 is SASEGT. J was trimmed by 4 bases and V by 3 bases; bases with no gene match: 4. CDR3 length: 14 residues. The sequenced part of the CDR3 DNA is TGTGCCAGCAGTGAGGGGGGGATGGCAGATACG. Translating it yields CASSEGGMADT. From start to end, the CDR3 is CASSEGGMADTQYF.

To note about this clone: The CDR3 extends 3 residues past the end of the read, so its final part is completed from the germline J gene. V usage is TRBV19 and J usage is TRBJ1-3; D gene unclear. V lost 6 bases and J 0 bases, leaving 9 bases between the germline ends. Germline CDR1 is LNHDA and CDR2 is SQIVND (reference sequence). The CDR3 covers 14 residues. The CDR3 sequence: CASSPSNSGNTIYF. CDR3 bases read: TGTGCCAGTAGCCCCAGTAACTCTGGAAACACC.

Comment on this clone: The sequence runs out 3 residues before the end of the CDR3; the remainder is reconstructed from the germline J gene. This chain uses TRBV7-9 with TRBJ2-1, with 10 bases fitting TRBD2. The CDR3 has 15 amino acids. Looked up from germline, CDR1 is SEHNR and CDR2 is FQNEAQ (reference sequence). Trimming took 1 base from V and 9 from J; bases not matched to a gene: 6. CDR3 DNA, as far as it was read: TGTGCCAGCAGCTTAGTTAGCGGGGGGCAGGGTGAG. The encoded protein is CASSLVSGGQGE. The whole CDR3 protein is CASSLVSGGQGEQFF. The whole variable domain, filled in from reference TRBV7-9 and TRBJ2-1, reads DTGVSQNPRHKITKRGQNVTFRCDPISEHNRLYWYRQTLGQGPEFLTYFQNEAQLEKSRLLSDRFSAERPKGSFSTLEIQRTEQGDSAMYLCASSLVSGGQGEQFFGPGTRLTVL.